This T cell receptor (beta chain) was obtained from a study of T cell responses to AZD1222 COVID-19 vaccine. Looking at the study overall: Second-dose timings of about 4 or about 12 weeks were pooled. Whole-study results and caveats: Distributed over spike, vaccine-associated CD4 TCRs predominated at 160-218 and 743-854. The donor cohort was predominantly white British with a female majority, and clonal diversity may have been underestimated.

For this clone: As yet, its antigen is unknown.

Produced via immunoSEQ multiplex PCR; TCRdb's table is partial and in-frame only. The sample shows 110,000 to 150,000 clones, 92% of them seen only once. The germline gives CDR1 MDHEN, CDR2 SYDVKM. Germline trimming cut 5 bases from V and 6 bases from J; bases unmatched to any gene: 4. The CDR3 has 13 amino acids. The chain has TRBV28 and TRBJ1-2; 9 bases are a match to TRBD1. The source is an adult in good health. The material was peripheral blood, obtained on day 0 of AZD1222 vaccination. Here the CDR3 reads CASSPTGGHGYTF. CDR3 sequence (DNA): TGTGCCAGCAGTCCAACAGGGGGCCATGGCTACACCTTC.